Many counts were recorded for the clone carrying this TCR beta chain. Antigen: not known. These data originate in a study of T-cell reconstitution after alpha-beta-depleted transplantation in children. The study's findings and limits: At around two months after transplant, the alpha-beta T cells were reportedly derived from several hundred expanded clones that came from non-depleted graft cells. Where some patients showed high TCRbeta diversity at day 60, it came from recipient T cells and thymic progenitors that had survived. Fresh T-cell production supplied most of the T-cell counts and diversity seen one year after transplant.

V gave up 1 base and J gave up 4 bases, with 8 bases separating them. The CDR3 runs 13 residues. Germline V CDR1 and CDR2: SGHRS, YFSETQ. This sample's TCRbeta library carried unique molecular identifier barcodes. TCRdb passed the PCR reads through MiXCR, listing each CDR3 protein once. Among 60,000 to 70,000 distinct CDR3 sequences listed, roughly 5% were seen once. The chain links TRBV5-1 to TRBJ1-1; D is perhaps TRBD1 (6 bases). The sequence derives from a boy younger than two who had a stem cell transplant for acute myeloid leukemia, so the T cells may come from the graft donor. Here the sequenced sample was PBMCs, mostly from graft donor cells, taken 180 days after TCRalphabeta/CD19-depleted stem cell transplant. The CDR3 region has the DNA TGCGCCAGCAGCTTGACAGGGACCACTGAAGCTTTCTTT. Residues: CASSLTGTTEAFF.